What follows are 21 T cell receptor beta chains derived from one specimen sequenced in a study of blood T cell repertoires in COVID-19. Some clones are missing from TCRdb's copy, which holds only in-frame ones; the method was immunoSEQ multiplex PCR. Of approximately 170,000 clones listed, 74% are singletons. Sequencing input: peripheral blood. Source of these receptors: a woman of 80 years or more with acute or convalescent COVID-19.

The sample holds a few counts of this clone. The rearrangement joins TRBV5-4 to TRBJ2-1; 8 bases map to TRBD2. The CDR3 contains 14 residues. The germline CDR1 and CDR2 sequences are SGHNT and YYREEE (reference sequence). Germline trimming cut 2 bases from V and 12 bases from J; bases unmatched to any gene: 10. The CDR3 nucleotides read TGTGCCAGCAGCTTACAGCGGGAGCCCCCGTTGCAGTTCTTC. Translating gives CASSLQREPPLQFF. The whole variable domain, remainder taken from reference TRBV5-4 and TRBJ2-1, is ETGVTQSPTHLIKTRGQQVTLRCSSQSGHNTVSWYQQALGQGPQFIFQYYREEENGRGNFPPRFSGLQFPNYSSELNVNALELDDSALYLCASSLQREPPLQFFGPGTRLTVL.

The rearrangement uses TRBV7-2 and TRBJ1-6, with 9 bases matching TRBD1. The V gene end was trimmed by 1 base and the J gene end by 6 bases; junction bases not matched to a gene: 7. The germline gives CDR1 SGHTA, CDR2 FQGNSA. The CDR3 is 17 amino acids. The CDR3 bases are TGTGCCAGCAGCTTAGTAGAAGGGACAGGGTCTAATTCACCCCTCCACTTT. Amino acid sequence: CASSLVEGTGSNSPLHF.

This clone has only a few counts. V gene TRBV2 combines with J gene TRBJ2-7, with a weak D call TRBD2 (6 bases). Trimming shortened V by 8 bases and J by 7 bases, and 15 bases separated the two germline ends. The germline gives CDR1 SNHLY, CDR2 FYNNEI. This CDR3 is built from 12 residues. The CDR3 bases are TGTGCCAGCGGGGGACTCAGACGGGAGCAGTACTTC. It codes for CASGGLRREQYF.

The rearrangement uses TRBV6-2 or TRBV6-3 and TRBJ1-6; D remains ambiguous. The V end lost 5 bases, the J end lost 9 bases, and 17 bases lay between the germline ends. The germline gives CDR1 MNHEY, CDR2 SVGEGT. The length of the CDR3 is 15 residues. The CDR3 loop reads CASSRPEAIGSPLHF. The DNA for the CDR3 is TGTGCCAGCAGTCGACCCGAGGCGATCGGTTCACCCCTCCACTTT.

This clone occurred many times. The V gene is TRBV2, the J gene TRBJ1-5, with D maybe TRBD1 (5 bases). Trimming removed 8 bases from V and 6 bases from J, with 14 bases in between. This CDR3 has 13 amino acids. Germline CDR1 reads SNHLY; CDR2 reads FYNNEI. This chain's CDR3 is CASEGRAGQPQHF. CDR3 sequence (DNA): TGTGCCAGCGAGGGGAGGGCTGGTCAGCCCCAGCATTTT.

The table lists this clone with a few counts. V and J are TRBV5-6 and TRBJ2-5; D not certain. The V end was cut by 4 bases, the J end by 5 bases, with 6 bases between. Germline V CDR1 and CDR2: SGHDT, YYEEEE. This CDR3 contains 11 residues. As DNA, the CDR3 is TGTGCCAGCAGCATCCTGGAGACCCAGTACTTC. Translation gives CASSILETQYF. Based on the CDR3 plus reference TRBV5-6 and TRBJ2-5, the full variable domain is DAGVTQSPTHLIKTRGQQVTLRCSPKSGHDTVSWYQQALGQGPQFIFQYYEEEERQRGNFPDRFSGHQFPNYSSELNVNALLLGDSALYLCASSILETQYFGPGTRLLVL.

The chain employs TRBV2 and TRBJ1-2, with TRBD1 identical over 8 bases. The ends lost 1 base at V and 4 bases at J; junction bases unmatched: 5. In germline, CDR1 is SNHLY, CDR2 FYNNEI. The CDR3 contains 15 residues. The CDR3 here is CASSEGTGQGYGYTF. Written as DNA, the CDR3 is TGTGCCAGCAGTGAAGGGACAGGGCAGGGCTATGGCTACACCTTC. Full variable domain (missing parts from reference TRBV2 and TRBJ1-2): EPEVTQTPSHQVTQMGQEVILRCVPISNHLYFYWYRQILGQKVEFLVSFYNNEISEKSEIFDDQFSVERPDGSNFTLKIRSTKLEDSAMYFCASSEGTGQGYGYTFGSGTRLTVV.

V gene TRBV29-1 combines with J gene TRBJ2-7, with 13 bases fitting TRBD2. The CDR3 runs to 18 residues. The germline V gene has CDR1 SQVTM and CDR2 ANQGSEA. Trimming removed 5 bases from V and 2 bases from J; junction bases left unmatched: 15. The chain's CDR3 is CSVYPTGTSGTGPYEQYF. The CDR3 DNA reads TGCAGCGTTTACCCAACCGGGACTAGCGGGACTGGCCCCTACGAGCAGTACTTC.

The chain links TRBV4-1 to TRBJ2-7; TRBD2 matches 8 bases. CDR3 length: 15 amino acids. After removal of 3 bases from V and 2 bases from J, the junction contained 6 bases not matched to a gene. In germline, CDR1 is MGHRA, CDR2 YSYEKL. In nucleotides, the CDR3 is TGCGCCAGCAGCCAGCCGGGACTAGGACCCTACGAGCAGTACTTC. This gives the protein CASSQPGLGPYEQYF.

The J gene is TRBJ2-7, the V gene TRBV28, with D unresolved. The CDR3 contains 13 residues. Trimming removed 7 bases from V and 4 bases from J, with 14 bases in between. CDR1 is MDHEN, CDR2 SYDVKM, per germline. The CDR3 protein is CASTGGPLYEQYF. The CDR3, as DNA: TGTGCCAGCACCGGCGGTCCCCTTTACGAGCAGTACTTC.

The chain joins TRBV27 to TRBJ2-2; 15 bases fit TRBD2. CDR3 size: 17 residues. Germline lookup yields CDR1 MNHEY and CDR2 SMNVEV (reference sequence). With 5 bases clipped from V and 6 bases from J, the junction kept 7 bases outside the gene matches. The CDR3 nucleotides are TGTGCCAGCAGTCCCATGGGGACTAGCGGGAGGCCCGGGGAGCTGTTTTTT. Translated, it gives CASSPMGTSGRPGELFF.

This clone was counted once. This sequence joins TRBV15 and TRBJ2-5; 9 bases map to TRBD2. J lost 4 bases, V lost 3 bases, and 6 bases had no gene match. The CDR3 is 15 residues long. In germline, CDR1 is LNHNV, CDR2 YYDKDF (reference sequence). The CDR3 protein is CATSRELAGGETQYF. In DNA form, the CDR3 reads TGTGCCACCAGCAGGGAACTAGCGGGTGGAGAGACCCAGTACTTC.

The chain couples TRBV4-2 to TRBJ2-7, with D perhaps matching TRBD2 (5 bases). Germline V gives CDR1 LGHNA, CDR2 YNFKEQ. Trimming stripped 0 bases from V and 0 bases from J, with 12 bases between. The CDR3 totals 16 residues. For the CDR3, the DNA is TGTGCCAGCAGCCAAGATTATCAGCGGAACTCCTACGAGCAGTACTTC. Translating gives CASSQDYQRNSYEQYF.

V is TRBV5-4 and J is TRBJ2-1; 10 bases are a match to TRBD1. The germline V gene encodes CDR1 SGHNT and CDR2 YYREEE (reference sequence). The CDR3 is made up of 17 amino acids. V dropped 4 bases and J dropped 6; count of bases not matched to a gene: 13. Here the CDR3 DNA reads TGTGCCAGCAGCATTGGGACCTCCGGGACAGGGGTCAATGAGCAGTTCTTC. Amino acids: CASSIGTSGTGVNEQFF. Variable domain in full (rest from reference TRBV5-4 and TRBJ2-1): ETGVTQSPTHLIKTRGQQVTLRCSSQSGHNTVSWYQQALGQGPQFIFQYYREEENGRGNFPPRFSGLQFPNYSSELNVNALELDDSALYLCASSIGTSGTGVNEQFFGPGTRLTVL.

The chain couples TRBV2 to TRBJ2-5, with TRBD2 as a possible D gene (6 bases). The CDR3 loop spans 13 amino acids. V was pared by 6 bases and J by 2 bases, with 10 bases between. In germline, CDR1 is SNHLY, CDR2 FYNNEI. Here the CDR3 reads CASRGLQQETQYF. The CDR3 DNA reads TGTGCCAGCAGGGGACTCCAACAAGAGACCCAGTACTTC.

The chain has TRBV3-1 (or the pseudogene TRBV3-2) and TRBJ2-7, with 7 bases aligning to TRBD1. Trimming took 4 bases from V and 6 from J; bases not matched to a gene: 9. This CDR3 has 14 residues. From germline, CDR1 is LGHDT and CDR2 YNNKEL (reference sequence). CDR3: CASSLGTAMAEQYF. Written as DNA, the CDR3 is TGTGCCAGCAGCCTTGGGACAGCTATGGCCGAGCAGTACTTC.

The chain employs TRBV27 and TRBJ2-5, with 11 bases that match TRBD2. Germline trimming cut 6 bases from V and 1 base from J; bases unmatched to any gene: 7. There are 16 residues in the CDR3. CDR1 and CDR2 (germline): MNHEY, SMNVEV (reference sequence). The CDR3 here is CASRNIAGGAQETQYF. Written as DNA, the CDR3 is TGTGCCAGCAGGAATATAGCGGGAGGGGCCCAAGAGACCCAGTACTTC.

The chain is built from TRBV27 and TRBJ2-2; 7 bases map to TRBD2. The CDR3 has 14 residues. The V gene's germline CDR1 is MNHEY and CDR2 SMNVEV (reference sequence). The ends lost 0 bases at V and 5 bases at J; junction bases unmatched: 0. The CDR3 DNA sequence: TGTGCCAGCAGTTTATCCGGGGGGACCGGGGAGCTGTTTTTT. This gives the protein CASSLSGGTGELFF.

The CDR3 loop is CASSYPGQGRDEQFF. The CDR3 DNA is TGTGCCAGCAGTTACCCAGGACAGGGGAGGGATGAGCAGTTCTTC. The chain uses TRBV6-2 or TRBV6-3 and TRBJ2-1, with TRBD1 identical over 9 bases. The CDR3 totals 15 residues. Unmatched junction bases numbered 7, after V lost 2 bases and J lost 8 bases. Germline V gene lookup returns CDR1 MNHEY and CDR2 SVGEGT.

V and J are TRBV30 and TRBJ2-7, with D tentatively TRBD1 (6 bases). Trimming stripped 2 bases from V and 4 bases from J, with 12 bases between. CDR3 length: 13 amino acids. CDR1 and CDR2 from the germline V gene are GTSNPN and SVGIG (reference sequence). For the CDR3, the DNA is TGTGCCTGGAGTAAGGGGGTACGGTACGAGCAGTACTTC. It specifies CAWSKGVRYEQYF. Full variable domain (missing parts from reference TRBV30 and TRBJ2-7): SQTIHQWPATLVQPVGSPLSLECTVEGTSNPNLYWYRQAAGRGLQLLFYSVGIGQISSEVPQNLSASRPQDRQFILSSKKLLLSDSGFYLCAWSKGVRYEQYFGPGTRLTVT.

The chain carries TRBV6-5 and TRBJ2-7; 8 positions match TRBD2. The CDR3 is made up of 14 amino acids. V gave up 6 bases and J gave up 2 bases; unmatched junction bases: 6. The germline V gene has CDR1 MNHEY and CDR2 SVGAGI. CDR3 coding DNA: TGTGCCAGCAGCTCGACTAGCGTAACCTACGAGCAGTACTTC. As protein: CASSSTSVTYEQYF.